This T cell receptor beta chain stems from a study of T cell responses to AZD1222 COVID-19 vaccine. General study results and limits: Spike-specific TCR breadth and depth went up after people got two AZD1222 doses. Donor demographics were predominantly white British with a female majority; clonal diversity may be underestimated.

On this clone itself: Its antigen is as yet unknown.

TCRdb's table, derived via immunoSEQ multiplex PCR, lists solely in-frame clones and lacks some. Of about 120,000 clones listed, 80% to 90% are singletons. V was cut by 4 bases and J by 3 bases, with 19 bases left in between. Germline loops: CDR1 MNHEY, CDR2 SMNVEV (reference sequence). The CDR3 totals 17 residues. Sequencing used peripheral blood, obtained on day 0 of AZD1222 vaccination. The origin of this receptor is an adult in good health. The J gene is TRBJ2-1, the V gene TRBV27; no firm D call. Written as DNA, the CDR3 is TGTGCCAGCAGTTCCTCAGTAGGGTACCTGGGCTACAATGAGCAGTTCTTC. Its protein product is CASSSSVGYLGYNEQFF.